These 18 T cell receptor beta chains were sequenced from one sample in a study of T-cell reconstitution after alpha-beta-depleted transplantation in children. TCRbeta library preparation incorporated unique molecular identifiers. MiXCR was run by TCRdb on the PCR reads, yielding one entry per CDR3 protein. The profile shows some 310,000 distinct CDR3 sequences, more than 20% of them singletons. Specimen: PBMCs, mostly from graft donor cells, collected 180 days after TCRalphabeta/CD19-depleted stem cell transplant. The receptors were sampled from a male patient younger than 18 who had a stem cell transplant for acute lymphoblastic leukemia, so the T cells may come from the graft donor.

This clonotype came up a few times. V usage is TRBV20-1 and J usage is TRBJ2-5, with TRBD1 matching 12 bases. The V and J ends lost 1 base and 4 bases, in that order; junction bases with no gene match: 4. Germline V gene sequence: CDR1 DFQATT, CDR2 SNEGSKA (reference sequence). The CDR3 spans 15 residues. The CDR3 DNA reads TGCAGTGCTAGAGGGGACAGGGGGCGAGGAGAGACCCAGTACTTC. It translates to CSARGDRGRGETQYF.

There are a few counts of this clonotype. This sequence joins TRBV5-1 and TRBJ2-7; D is tentatively TRBD1 or TRBD2 (5 bases each). This CDR3 region has 15 residues. Germline CDR1 and CDR2: SGHRS and YFSETQ. V was trimmed by 1 base and J by 2 bases, leaving 13 bases between them. The CDR3 region has the DNA TGCGCCAGCAGCTTGTGGGGGAGAGGAACCTACGAGCAGTACTTC. It is translated as CASSLWGRGTYEQYF.

V and J are TRBV18 and TRBJ2-3; 9 bases match TRBD2. The CDR3 is 15 residues long. V shed 6 bases and J 0 bases; nucleotides not matched to a gene: 4. The germline CDR1 and CDR2 sequences are KGHSH and LQKENI. CDR3 loop: CASSAGLASTDTQYF. CDR3 coding DNA: TGTGCCAGCTCGGCCGGACTAGCGAGCACAGATACGCAGTATTTT.

The sample holds a few counts of this clonotype. This chain links TRBV3-1 with TRBJ2-5; no clear D. CDR3 length equals 16 residues. The V and J ends lost 4 bases and 2 bases respectively, with 17 bases between them. Germline values: CDR1 LGHDT, CDR2 YNNKEL (reference sequence). The CDR3 reads CASSRSPGGAQETQYF. The CDR3 coding sequence is TGTGCCAGCAGCCGATCACCGGGCGGCGCACAAGAGACCCAGTACTTC.

This clonotype was detected a few times. The chain combines TRBV7-2 with TRBJ2-3; D gene unclear. V was trimmed by 3 bases and J by 2 bases, leaving 9 bases between them. The CDR3 has 14 residues. The germline V gene has CDR1 SGHTA and CDR2 FQGNSA. The CDR3 loop reads CASSFQAATDTQYF. DNA of the CDR3: TGTGCCAGCAGCTTTCAGGCGGCCACAGATACGCAGTATTTT.

CDR3 in amino acids: CASSPWQFGVAGPYNEQFF. CDR3 coding DNA: TGTGCCAGCAGCCCTTGGCAGTTTGGGGTAGCGGGACCCTACAATGAGCAGTTCTTC. This chain joins TRBV3-1 and TRBJ2-1, with 8 bases lining up with TRBD2. The CDR3 contains 19 residues. The V and J ends lost 4 bases and 2 bases, in that order; junction bases with no gene match: 16. Germline V gene data show CDR1 as LGHDT and CDR2 as YNNKEL (reference sequence).

This clonotype was seen a single time. The chain joins TRBV12-3 or TRBV12-4 to TRBJ2-7; 14 positions agree with TRBD2. This CDR3 comprises 17 residues. Trimming took 1 base from V and 5 from J; bases not matched to a gene: 7. CDR3 loop: CASSLVYGTSGSDEQYF. The CDR3 coding sequence is TGTGCCAGCAGTTTAGTCTACGGGACTAGCGGGAGTGACGAGCAGTACTTC.

This chain connects TRBV5-1 to TRBJ1-5; 7 nucleotides align to TRBD1. Germline-derived CDR1 and CDR2 are SGHRS and YFSETQ. Trimming took 5 bases from V and 5 from J; bases not matched to a gene: 7. This CDR3 has 14 amino acids. CDR3 loop: CASSTAGGDQPQHF. Written as DNA, the CDR3 is TGCGCCAGCAGTACGGCAGGGGGGGATCAGCCCCAGCATTTT.

The sample holds a few counts of this clonotype. This chain uses TRBV4-1 with TRBJ1-6; D gene ambiguous. Trimming removed 4 bases at V and 8 bases at J, with 24 bases between. Per the germline V gene, CDR1 is MGHRA and CDR2 is YSYEKL. The CDR3 length is 18 residues. The CDR3 DNA reads as TGCGCCAGCAGCCTAAAAGTACAAGGACGATTCCTTTATTCACCCCTCCACTTT. Translated, it gives CASSLKVQGRFLYSPLHF.

The chain uses TRBV14 and TRBJ2-7; 8 bases are a match to TRBD1. Germline assignment: CDR1 SGHDN and CDR2 FVKESK. The CDR3 consists of 16 residues. The V and J ends lost 5 bases and 3 bases, in that order; junction bases with no gene match: 12. The CDR3: CASSGVGQGGIYEQYF. The CDR3 DNA sequence: TGTGCCAGCAGCGGGGTCGGACAGGGAGGTATCTACGAGCAGTACTTC.

The V and J genes are TRBV4-1 and TRBJ1-6; D ambiguous. Germline V gene data show CDR1 as MGHRA and CDR2 as YSYEKL. The CDR3 spans 17 residues. The V gene lost 2 bases and the J gene lost 6 bases, with 17 bases spanning the gap. The CDR3 nucleotides read TGCGCCAGCAGCCAATGGGTGCCAACTCCACCTAATTCACCCCTCCACTTT. Translation gives CASSQWVPTPPNSPLHF.

In this sample, this clonotype turned up a few times. The chain recombines TRBV6-5 with TRBJ2-1; 10 nucleotides agree with TRBD2. The ends lost 2 bases at V and 9 bases at J; junction bases unmatched: 7. Germline loops: CDR1 MNHEY, CDR2 SVGAGI. The CDR3 loop spans 15 amino acids. The CDR3 sequence: CASSYVPSGSSEQFF. The CDR3 bases are TGTGCCAGCAGTTACGTCCCTAGCGGGAGTAGTGAGCAGTTCTTC.

The chain links TRBV27 to TRBJ2-7, with D uncertain. The CDR3 runs to 15 residues. From germline, CDR1 is MNHEY and CDR2 SMNVEV (reference sequence). V was cut by 6 bases and J by 5 bases, with 20 bases left in between. CDR3 amino acids: CASRSGPRGVHEQYF. The CDR3 DNA reads TGTGCCAGCAGGTCCGGGCCCAGAGGCGTCCACGAGCAGTACTTC.

This clonotype was detected a few times. The chain uses TRBV10-3 and TRBJ1-5, with a tentative D call TRBD1 (6 bases). V shed 5 bases and J shed 8 bases, with 13 bases lying between them. Germline CDR1 reads ENHRY; CDR2 reads SYGVKD. This CDR3 contains 13 residues. The CDR3 spells CAISPTGGEPQHF. In nucleotides, the CDR3 is TGTGCCATCAGTCCGACAGGAGGGGAGCCCCAGCATTTT.

This clonotype was observed a few times. The chain carries TRBV12-3 or TRBV12-4 and TRBJ2-2; TRBD2 agrees at 9 bases. Germline trimming cut 3 bases from V and 4 bases from J; bases unmatched to any gene: 6. The CDR3 sequence is 16 residues long. The DNA for the CDR3 is TGTGCCAGCAGTTTGGCGGGAGGGCTTAGCACCGGGGAGCTGTTTTTT. It is translated as CASSLAGGLSTGELFF.

This chain connects TRBV20-1 to TRBJ1-1; 7 nucleotides line up with TRBD1. The CDR3 runs to 10 residues. The germline V gene encodes CDR1 DFQATT and CDR2 SNEGSKA (reference sequence). CDR3 region: CGLDRTEAFF. Here the CDR3 DNA reads TGCGGACTGGACAGGACTGAAGCTTTCTTT.

V is TRBV7-6 and J is TRBJ1-1; TRBD1 aligns across 8 bases. V was clipped by 5 bases and J by 0 bases; unmatched bases: 8. Germline V gene lookup returns CDR1 SGHVS and CDR2 FNYEAQ. The CDR3 has 16 amino acids. In DNA form, the CDR3 reads TGTGCCAGCAGCCTTAGGACAGGGAGTATGAACACTGAAGCTTTCTTT. Its translation is CASSLRTGSMNTEAFF.

This clonotype was counted at least ten times. This sequence joins TRBV29-1 and TRBJ2-2; D not certain. The CDR3 runs 12 residues. Germline-derived CDR1 and CDR2 are SQVTM and ANQGSEA. V was pared by 8 bases and J by 6 bases, with 13 bases between. CDR3 protein: CSFLMVAGELFF. CDR3 in DNA: TGCAGCTTTCTAATGGTGGCCGGGGAGCTGTTTTTT.